The T cell receptor beta chain described here comes from a study of early T cells in non-severe SARS-CoV-2 infection. About the study: Bulk RNA taken from unsorted whole blood was sequenced, leaving chains unpaired. Study-wide points: In VDJdb matching, anti-spike CD8 responses were favored while private and CD4 specificities went missing.

The TCR library protocol attached unique molecular identifiers to the individual cDNA molecules. TCRdb used MiXCR to reprocess the 5' RACE reads, holding one entry per CDR3 protein. The table lists about 44,000 distinct CDR3 sequences, roughly 23% of them singletons. With regard to this clonotype: Its antigen remains unknown.

Between the trimmed V and J ends, which lost 3 bases and 10 bases, there was a span of 19 bases. Germline V gene sequence: CDR1 SGHTA, CDR2 FQGNSA. The CDR3 is made up of 15 amino acids. The input for sequencing was whole blood, taken at baseline. The J gene is TRBJ2-1, the V gene TRBV7-2; D ambiguous. This sequence originates from an adult who was a healthcare worker with PCR-confirmed SARS-CoV-2 infection or an uninfected control (not recorded which). The CDR3 reads CASSLPPPARAEQFF. CDR3 sequence (DNA): TGTGCCAGCAGCTTGCCCCCGCCGGCACGAGCGGAGCAGTTCTTC.